Listed below are T cell receptor beta chains from one sample, sequenced in a study of cytomegalovirus exposure and HLA in healthy donors. The method was immunoSEQ multiplex PCR; TCRdb's version includes in-frame clones alone and lacks a portion of them. The listing contains approximately 50,000 clones. Specimen: PBMCs. Source of these receptors: a male donor in good health and CMV-seropositive. The CDR3 runs from the conserved cysteine through the conserved F or W. D genes are given only for firm matches.

j_call d_call v_call cdr3_aa cdr3_nt
TRBJ2-2 . TRBV6-5 CASQKAGSNTGELFF TGTGCCAGCCAAAAAGCGGGTTCGAACACCGGGGAGCTGTTTTTT
TRBJ2-7 TRBD1 TRBV15 CATSRGEGASSYEQYF TGTGCCACCAGCAGAGGAGAGGGGGCGAGCTCCTACGAGCAGTACTTC
TRBJ1-2 . TRBV11-2 CASSSRETANGYTF TGTGCCAGCAGCTCCCGGGAAACGGCCAATGGCTACACCTTC
TRBJ2-7 TRBD2 TRBV4-2 CASSGSGTGLSRQYF TGTGCCAGCAGCGGCAGCGGGACGGGCCTTTCCCGGCAGTACTTC
TRBJ1-4 . TRBV4-1 CASSQPTGSEKLFF TGCGCCAGCAGCCAACCGACAGGAAGTGAAAAACTGTTTTTT
TRBJ2-5 . TRBV7-3 CASSPQGAEETQYF TGTGCCAGCAGCCCACAGGGAGCTGAGGAGACCCAGTACTTC
TRBJ1-2 TRBD1 TRBV30 CAWDTGGDDTF TGTGCCTGGGACACAGGGGGCGACGACACCTTC
TRBJ2-2 . TRBV4-2 CASSQDLVAGELFF TGTGCCAGCAGCCAAGATCTAGTAGCCGGGGAGCTGTTTTTT
TRBJ1-2 TRBD1 TRBV6-5 CASSYMTGGAGGYTF TGTGCCAGCAGTTACATGACAGGGGGCGCTGGCGGCTACACCTTC
TRBJ2-7 TRBD2 TRBV11-1 CASSWTSGGRSSYEQYF TGTGCCAGCAGCTGGACTAGCGGGGGGAGGAGCTCCTACGAGCAGTACTTC
TRBJ2-1 . TRBV6-5 CASSYSALYNEQFF TGTGCCAGCAGTTACTCAGCTCTCTACAATGAGCAGTTCTTC
TRBJ2-7 . TRBV19 CASSMGSTYEQYF TGTGCCAGTAGTATGGGCAGTACCTACGAGCAGTACTTC
TRBJ1-2 TRBD1 TRBV6-5 CASSQLQGAGYGYTF TGTGCCAGCAGCCAACTACAGGGGGCCGGCTATGGCTACACCTTC
TRBJ1-4 . TRBV7-7 CASSSRQLNEKLFF TGTGCCAGCAGCTCGAGACAGCTAAATGAAAAACTGTTTTTT
TRBJ2-3 TRBD2 TRBV7-9 CASSVTSGGYTQYF TGTGCCAGCAGCGTAACTAGCGGGGGTTATACGCAGTATTTT
TRBJ1-2 . TRBV9 CASSDGGLYGYTF TGTGCCAGCAGCGACGGCGGACTCTATGGCTACACCTTC
TRBJ2-1 . TRBV9 CASSDQGNSYNEQFF TGTGCCAGCAGCGACCAGGGAAACTCCTACAATGAGCAGTTCTTC
TRBJ1-2 TRBD1 TRBV5-8 CASSLRTGSYGYTF TGTGCCAGCAGCTTACGGACAGGGTCCTATGGCTACACCTTC
TRBJ2-7 TRBD2 TRBV2 CASSLRTSGYEQYF TGTGCCAGCAGTCTCCGGACTAGCGGCTACGAGCAGTACTTC
TRBJ2-1 TRBD2 TRBV30 CAWRRGGHYEQFF TGTGCCTGGAGGCGGGGGGGCCATTATGAGCAGTTCTTC
TRBJ2-7 . TRBV5-6 CASSPGGAYEQYF TGTGCCAGCAGCCCCGGGGGAGCCTACGAGCAGTACTTC
TRBJ2-7 . TRBV6-5 CASRQGYEQYF TGTGCCAGCCGGCAGGGCTACGAGCAGTACTTC
TRBJ1-2 . TRBV7-9 CASSPTGGDYGYTF TGTGCCAGCAGCCCAACGGGGGGCGACTATGGCTACACCTTC
TRBJ2-5 . TRBV28 CASISGAGWQETQYF TGTGCCAGCATCTCCGGGGCGGGGTGGCAAGAGACCCAGTACTTC
TRBJ2-2 TRBD2 TRBV7-8 CASSPRPTSGTNTGELFF TGTGCCAGCAGCCCGAGACCAACGAGCGGGACTAACACCGGGGAGCTGTTTTTT
TRBJ2-3 TRBD1 TRBV6-5 CASSSGTEKDTQYF TGTGCCAGCAGCTCCGGGACAGAGAAAGATACGCAGTATTTT
TRBJ2-6 TRBD1 TRBV14 CASSDRSSGANVLTF TGTGCCAGCTCGGACAGGAGCTCTGGGGCCAACGTCCTGACTTTC
TRBJ1-2 . TRBV9 CASSDPQRDTDYGYTF TGTGCCAGCAGCGACCCCCAGAGGGACACCGACTATGGCTACACCTTC
TRBJ2-7 . TRBV27 CASSRGRPYEQYF TGTGCCAGCAGCCGGGGTAGGCCCTACGAGCAGTACTTC
TRBJ1-1 . TRBV5-1 CASSSSPNTEAFF TGCGCCAGCAGCTCCTCCCCGAACACTGAAGCTTTCTTT
TRBJ1-1 . TRBV19 CASSPTTDRYEAFF TGTGCCAGTAGTCCGACGACAGACCGATATGAAGCTTTCTTT
TRBJ2-5 . TRBV6-6 CASRHTTRETQYF TGTGCCAGCAGGCACACGACTAGAGAGACCCAGTACTTC
TRBJ1-1 TRBD1 TRBV19 CASTMEGAWTEAFF TGTGCCAGTACCATGGAGGGGGCGTGGACTGAAGCTTTCTTT
TRBJ2-7 TRBD2 TRBV4-1 CASSHLGLAGSYEQYF TGCGCCAGCAGCCACCTGGGACTAGCGGGTTCCTACGAGCAGTACTTC
TRBJ2-3 . TRBV28 CASRGIGTDTQYF TGTGCCAGCAGGGGCATTGGCACAGATACGCAGTATTTT
TRBJ2-1 . TRBV27 CASRVGLPYNEQFF TGTGCCAGCAGGGTAGGACTACCCTACAATGAGCAGTTCTTC
TRBJ2-1 TRBD1 TRBV7-3 CASSSMTGGDEQFF TGTGCCAGCAGCTCAATGACAGGGGGCGATGAGCAGTTCTTC
TRBJ2-7 TRBD1 TRBV5-6 CASSLGPGTGWNEQYF TGTGCCAGCAGCTTGGGGCCCGGGACAGGGTGGAACGAGCAGTACTTC
TRBJ1-2 . TRBV30 CAWSVIQGPTYGYTF TGTGCCTGGAGTGTAATCCAGGGGCCCACCTATGGCTACACCTTC
TRBJ2-5 . TRBV5-6 CASSFSLGSRSETQYF TGTGCCAGCAGCTTTTCTCTAGGTTCCCGGTCGGAGACCCAGTACTTC
TRBJ2-1 TRBD2 TRBV4-3 CASSQVHGSGGVGNEQFF TGCGCCAGCAGCCAAGTTCATGGTAGCGGGGGGGTGGGGAATGAGCAGTTCTTC
TRBJ2-2 . TRBV6-5 CASSYSGGEGTGELFF TGTGCCAGCAGTTACTCAGGGGGGGAGGGCACCGGGGAGCTGTTTTTT